This T cell receptor (beta chain) was captured by sequencing in a study of blood T cell repertoires in COVID-19. Study-level information: The study drew acute and convalescent COVID-19 samples from the United States, Italy and Spain.

In the source study's methods: Amplifying reference gene primers gave estimates of nucleated cell counts. Measured with immunoSEQ multiplex PCR; TCRdb has only the in-frame clones, and not every one. That table gives V, J and clone size, and the DNA gave D and trimming. The sample contains 200,000 to 250,000 clones, about 80% of which appear only once. Germline values: CDR1 SEHNR, CDR2 FQNEAQ (reference sequence). The junction had 16 bases not matched to a gene; V was cut back by 5 bases and J by 7 bases. This CDR3 has 17 amino acids. This TCR derives from a woman in her forties or fifties who had been exposed to COVID-19. The V and J genes are TRBV7-9 and TRBJ1-4; 7 positions agree with TRBD1. The sample consisted of PBMCs or T cells enriched from blood (not recorded which). CDR3 nucleotide sequence: TGTGCCAGCAGCGCGCTTGGGATAGGGGGCCTAAGTGAAAAACTGTTTTTT. Its translation: CASSALGIGGLSEKLFF.